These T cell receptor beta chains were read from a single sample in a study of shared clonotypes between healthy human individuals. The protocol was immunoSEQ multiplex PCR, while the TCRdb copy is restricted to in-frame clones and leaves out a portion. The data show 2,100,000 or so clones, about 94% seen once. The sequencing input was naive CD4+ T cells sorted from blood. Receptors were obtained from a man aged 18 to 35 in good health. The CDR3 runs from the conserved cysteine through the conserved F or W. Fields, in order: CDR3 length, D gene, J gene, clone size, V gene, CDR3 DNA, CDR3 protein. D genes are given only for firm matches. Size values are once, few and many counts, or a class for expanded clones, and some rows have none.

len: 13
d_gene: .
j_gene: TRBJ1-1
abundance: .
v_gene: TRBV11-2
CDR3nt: TGTGCCAGCAGCTTAGTGCTGGCTACTGAAGCTTTCTTT
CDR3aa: CASSLVLATEAFF

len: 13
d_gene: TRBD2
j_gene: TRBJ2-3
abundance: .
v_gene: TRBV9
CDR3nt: TGTGCCAGCAGCTGGGGGAGGGAGGATACGCAGTATTTT
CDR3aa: CASSWGREDTQYF

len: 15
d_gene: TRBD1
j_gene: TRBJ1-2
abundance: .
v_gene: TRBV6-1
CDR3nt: TGTGCCAGCCAGCTGGGACAGGGGGCTCACTATGGCTACACCTTC
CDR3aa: CASQLGQGAHYGYTF

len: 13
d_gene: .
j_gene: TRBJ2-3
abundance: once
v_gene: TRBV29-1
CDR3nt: TGCAGCGCCGGGGGCCGAAAGGCAGATACGCAGTATTTT
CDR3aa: CSAGGRKADTQYF

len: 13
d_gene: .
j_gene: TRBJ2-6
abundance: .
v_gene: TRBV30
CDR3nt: TGTGCCTGGAGTCTCCCAGGGGCCAACGTCCTGACTTTC
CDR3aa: CAWSLPGANVLTF

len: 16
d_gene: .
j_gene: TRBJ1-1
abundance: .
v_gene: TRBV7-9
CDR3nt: TGTGCCAGCAGCTTAGTGGCCGGGCTTGAGGGCACTGAAGCTTTCTTT
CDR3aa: CASSLVAGLEGTEAFF

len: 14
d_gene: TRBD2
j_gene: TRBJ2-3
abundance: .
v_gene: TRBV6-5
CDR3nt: TGTGCCAGCAGTCCGGGACTAGCGAAAGATACGCAGTATTTT
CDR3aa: CASSPGLAKDTQYF

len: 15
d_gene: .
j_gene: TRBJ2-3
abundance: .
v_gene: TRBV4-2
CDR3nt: TGTGCCAGCAGCCCCGAAGACGGGATGACAGATACGCAGTATTTT
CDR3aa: CASSPEDGMTDTQYF

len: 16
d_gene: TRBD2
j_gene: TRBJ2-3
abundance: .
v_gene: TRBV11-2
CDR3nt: TGTGCCAGCAGCTTAAACGGGAGGGGCTCTAAGGATACGCAGTATTTT
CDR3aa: CASSLNGRGSKDTQYF

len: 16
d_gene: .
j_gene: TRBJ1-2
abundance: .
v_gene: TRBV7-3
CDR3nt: TGTGCCAGCAGCTTAAGAGAGGATATTGACGACTATGGCTACACCTTC
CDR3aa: CASSLREDIDDYGYTF

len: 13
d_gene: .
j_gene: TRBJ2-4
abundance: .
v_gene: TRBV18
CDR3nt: TGTGCCAGCTCCCGGGGGGCCGAAAACATTCAGTACTTC
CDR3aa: CASSRGAENIQYF

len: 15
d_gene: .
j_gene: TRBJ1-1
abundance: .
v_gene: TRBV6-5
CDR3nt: TGTGCCAGCACCCGGGACGGCCCTTTGAACACTGAAGCTTTCTTT
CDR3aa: CASTRDGPLNTEAFF

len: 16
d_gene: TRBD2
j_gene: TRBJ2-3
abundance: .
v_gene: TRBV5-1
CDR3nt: TGCGCCAGCAGCTGGGGACTAGCTTCTAGCACAGATACGCAGTATTTT
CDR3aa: CASSWGLASSTDTQYF

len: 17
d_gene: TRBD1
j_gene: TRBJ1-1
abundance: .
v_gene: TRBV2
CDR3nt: TGTGCCAGCAGTATCACAGGGGGCCCCCTAATGAACACTGAAGCTTTCTTT
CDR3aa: CASSITGGPLMNTEAFF

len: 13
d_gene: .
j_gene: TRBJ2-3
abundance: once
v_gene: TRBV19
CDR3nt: TGTGCCAGTAGACTTGGGGGGACAGATACGCAGTATTTT
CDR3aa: CASRLGGTDTQYF

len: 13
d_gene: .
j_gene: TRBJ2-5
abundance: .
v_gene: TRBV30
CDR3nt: TGTGCCTGGAGCCGGGACTTCGGGGAGACCCAGTACTTC
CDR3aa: CAWSRDFGETQYF

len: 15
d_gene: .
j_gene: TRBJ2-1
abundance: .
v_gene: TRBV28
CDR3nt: TGTGCCAGCAGTTCCCCCGATAGCTCCTACAATGAGCAGTTCTTC
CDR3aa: CASSSPDSSYNEQFF

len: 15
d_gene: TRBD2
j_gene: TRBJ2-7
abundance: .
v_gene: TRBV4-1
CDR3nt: TGCGCCAGCAGCCGAACTAGCGGGGACTCCTACGAGCAGTACTTC
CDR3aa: CASSRTSGDSYEQYF

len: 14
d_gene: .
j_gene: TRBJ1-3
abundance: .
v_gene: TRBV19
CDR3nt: TGTGCCAGTAGGGACAGATCCTCTGGAAACACCATATATTTT
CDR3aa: CASRDRSSGNTIYF

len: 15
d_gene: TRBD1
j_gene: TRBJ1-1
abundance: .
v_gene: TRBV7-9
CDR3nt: TGTGCCAGCAGCTTAGGTCGACAGGGGTACACTGAAGCTTTCTTT
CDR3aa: CASSLGRQGYTEAFF

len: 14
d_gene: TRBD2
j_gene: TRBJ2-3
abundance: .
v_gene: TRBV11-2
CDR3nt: TGTGCCAGCAGTGCTAGCGGTTTACTAGATACGCAGTATTTT
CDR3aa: CASSASGLLDTQYF

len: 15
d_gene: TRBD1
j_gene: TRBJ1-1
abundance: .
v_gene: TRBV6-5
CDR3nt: TGTGCCAGCAGTTACGGACAGGGGGTGAACACTGAAGCTTTCTTT
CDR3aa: CASSYGQGVNTEAFF

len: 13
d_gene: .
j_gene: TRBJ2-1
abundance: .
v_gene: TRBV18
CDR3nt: TGTGCCAGCTCACGAGGACTTCAAAATGAGCAGTTCTTC
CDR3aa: CASSRGLQNEQFF

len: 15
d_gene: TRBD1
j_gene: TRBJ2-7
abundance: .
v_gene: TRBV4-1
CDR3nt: TGCGCCAGCAGCCAAGGTGTCCAGGGGGCATACGAGCAGTACTTC
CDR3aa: CASSQGVQGAYEQYF

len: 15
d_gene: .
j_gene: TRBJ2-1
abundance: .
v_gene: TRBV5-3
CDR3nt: TGTGCCAGAAGCCTAAAAGTAGCTCGGGACAATGAGCAGTTCTTC
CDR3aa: CARSLKVARDNEQFF

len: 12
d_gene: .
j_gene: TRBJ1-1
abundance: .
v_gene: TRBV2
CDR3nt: TGTGCCAGCATGGTCAGGAACACTGAAGCTTTCTTT
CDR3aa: CASMVRNTEAFF

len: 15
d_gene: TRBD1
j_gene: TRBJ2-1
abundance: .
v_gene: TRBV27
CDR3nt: TGTGCCAGCAGACCCAGACAGGGTCTGTTGAATGAGCAGTTCTTC
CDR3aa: CASRPRQGLLNEQFF

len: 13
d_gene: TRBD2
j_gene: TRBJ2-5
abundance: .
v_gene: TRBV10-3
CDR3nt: TGTGCCATCAGTGAGCCTAGCGGAGAGACCCAGTACTTC
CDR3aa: CAISEPSGETQYF

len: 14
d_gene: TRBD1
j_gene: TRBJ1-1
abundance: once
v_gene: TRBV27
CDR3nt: TGTGCCAGCAGTTCGTCCGGGACAGGGGAAGAAGCTTTCTTT
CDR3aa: CASSSSGTGEEAFF

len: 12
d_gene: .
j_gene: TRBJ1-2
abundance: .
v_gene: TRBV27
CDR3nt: TGTGCCAGCAAAGACAGGAGCTATGGCTACACCTTC
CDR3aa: CASKDRSYGYTF

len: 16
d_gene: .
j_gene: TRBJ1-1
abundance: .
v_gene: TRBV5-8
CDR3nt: TGTGCCAGCAGCTGGGCACAACGAACAATGGACACTGAAGCTTTCTTT
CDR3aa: CASSWAQRTMDTEAFF

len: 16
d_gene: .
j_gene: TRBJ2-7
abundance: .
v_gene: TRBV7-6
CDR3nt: TGTGCCAGCAGCTTAGCCTCAGTGGCTAGAAACTACGAGCAGTACTTC
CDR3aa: CASSLASVARNYEQYF

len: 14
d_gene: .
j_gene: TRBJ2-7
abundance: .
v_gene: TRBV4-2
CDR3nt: TGTGCCAGCAGCCAAGGGGGAAACTCCTACGAGCAGTACTTC
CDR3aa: CASSQGGNSYEQYF

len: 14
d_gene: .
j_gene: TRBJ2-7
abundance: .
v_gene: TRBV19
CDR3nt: TGTGCCAGTAGTATAGGAGGGAACTCCTACGAGCAGTACTTC
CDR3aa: CASSIGGNSYEQYF

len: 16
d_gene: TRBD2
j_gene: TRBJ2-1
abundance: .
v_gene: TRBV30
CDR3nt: TGTGCCTGGACGGGGGGTGCTAGCGGGGCCTACAATGAGCAGTTCTTC
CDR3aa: CAWTGGASGAYNEQFF

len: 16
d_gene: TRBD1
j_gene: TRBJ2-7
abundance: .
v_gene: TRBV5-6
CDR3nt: TGTGCCAGCAGCTCAATAGTACAGGGGGGCCCCTACGAGCAGTACTTC
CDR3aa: CASSSIVQGGPYEQYF

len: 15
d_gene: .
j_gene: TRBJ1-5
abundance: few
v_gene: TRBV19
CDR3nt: TGTGCCAGTAGTATAACCGGGGAAAGCAATCAGCCCCAGCATTTT
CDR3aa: CASSITGESNQPQHF

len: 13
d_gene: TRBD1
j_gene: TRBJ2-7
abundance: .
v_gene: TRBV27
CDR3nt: TGTGCCAGCAAAAGACAGGGGTCCTACGAGCAGTACTTC
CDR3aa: CASKRQGSYEQYF

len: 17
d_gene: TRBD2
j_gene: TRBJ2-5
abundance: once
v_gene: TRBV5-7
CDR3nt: TGTGCCAGCAGCTTGGGAGGTGTTCTAGCGGGGGGAGAGACCCAGTACTTC
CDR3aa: CASSLGGVLAGGETQYF

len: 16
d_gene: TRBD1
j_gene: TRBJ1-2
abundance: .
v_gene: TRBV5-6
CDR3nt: TGTGCCAGCAGCTCCTTACGCGGGACAGGGGGTTTTGGCTACACCTTC
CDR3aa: CASSSLRGTGGFGYTF

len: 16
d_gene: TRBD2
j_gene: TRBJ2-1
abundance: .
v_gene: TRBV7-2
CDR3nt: TGTGCCAGCAGCCCATTTATAGCGGGAGGTGGTAATGAGCAGTTCTTC
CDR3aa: CASSPFIAGGGNEQFF

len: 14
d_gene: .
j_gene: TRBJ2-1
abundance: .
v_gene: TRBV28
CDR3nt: TGTGCCAGCCTCCGCGGGGGCTCTTACAATGAGCAGTTCTTC
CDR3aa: CASLRGGSYNEQFF

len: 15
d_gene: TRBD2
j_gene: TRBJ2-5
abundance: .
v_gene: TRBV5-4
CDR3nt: TGTGCCAGCAGCTTGAGTAGCGGGGGACAAGAGACCCAGTACTTC
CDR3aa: CASSLSSGGQETQYF

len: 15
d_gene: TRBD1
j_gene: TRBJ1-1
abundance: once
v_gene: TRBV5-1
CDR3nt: TGCGCCAGCAGCTTCCGGACAGGAGGGAACACTGAAGCTTTCTTT
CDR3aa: CASSFRTGGNTEAFF

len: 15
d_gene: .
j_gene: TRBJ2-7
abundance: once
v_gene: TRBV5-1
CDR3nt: TGCGCCAGCCTCCCAAGGGGGGACTTACTCTACGAGCAGTACTTC
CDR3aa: CASLPRGDLLYEQYF

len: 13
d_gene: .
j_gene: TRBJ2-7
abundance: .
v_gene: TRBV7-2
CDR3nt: TGTGCCAGCAGCTTACAGGCCACCTACGAGCAGTACTTC
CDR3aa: CASSLQATYEQYF

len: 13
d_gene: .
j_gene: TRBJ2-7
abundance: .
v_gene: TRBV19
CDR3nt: TGTGCCAGTAGTACTGGACAAACCTACGAGCAGTACTTC
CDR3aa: CASSTGQTYEQYF

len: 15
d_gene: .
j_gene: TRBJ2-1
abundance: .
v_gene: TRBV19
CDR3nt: TGTGCCAGTAAGGGGGGCGGGAGATCCTACAATGAGCAGTTCTTC
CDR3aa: CASKGGGRSYNEQFF

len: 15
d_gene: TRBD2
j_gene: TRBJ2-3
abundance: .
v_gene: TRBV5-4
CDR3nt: TGTGCCAGCGAGGATGCGGGAGGGCCACCAGATACGCAGTATTTT
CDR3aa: CASEDAGGPPDTQYF

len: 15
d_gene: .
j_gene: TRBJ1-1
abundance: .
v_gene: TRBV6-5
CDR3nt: TGTGCCAGCAGTTATGGGACGAAAAGGAACACTGAAGCTTTCTTT
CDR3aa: CASSYGTKRNTEAFF

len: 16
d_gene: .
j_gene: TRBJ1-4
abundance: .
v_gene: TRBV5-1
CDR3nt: TGCGCCAGCAGCTTCTCGGGGTCCGCAACTAATGAAAAACTGTTTTTT
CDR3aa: CASSFSGSATNEKLFF